One and the same sample provided the 3 T cell receptor beta chains below, sequenced in a study of control samples from healthy donors and cancer patients. Profiled with immunoSEQ multiplex PCR; TCRdb holds only in-frame clones, not every one. The profile shows 150,000 to 170,000 clones, approximately 94% of them singletons. The sequenced material came from blood. Source of these receptors: a man aged 35-49 years in good health.

The chain uses TRBV24-1 and TRBJ1-1; D call uncertain. CDR3 length: 13 amino acids. The V gene's germline CDR1 is KGHDR and CDR2 SFDVKD. The ends were cut back, 5 bases at V and 2 bases at J, with 8 bases in the middle. This CDR3 reads CATSGGFNTEAFF. The CDR3 region has the DNA TGTGCCACCAGTGGAGGGTTTAACACTGAAGCTTTCTTT.

The chain joins TRBV18 to TRBJ1-1; TRBD1 matches 9 bases. The V and J ends lost 5 bases and 6 bases, in that order; junction bases with no gene match: 4. This CDR3 region has 13 residues. CDR1 is KGHSH, CDR2 LQKENI, per germline. The CDR3 nucleotides read TGTGCCAGCTCAGCCCGGACAGGGGCTGAAGCTTTCTTT. As protein: CASSARTGAEAFF.

The chain links TRBV3-1 (or the pseudogene TRBV3-2) to TRBJ2-3; a possible D gene is TRBD2 (5 bases). CDR3 length: 14 residues. Germline loops: CDR1 LGHDT, CDR2 YNNKEL (reference sequence). V shed 6 bases and J shed 4 bases, with 14 bases lying between them. As DNA, the CDR3 is TGTGCCAGCAGTCAAACTAGGGTCGCAGATACGCAGTATTTT. Protein sequence: CASSQTRVADTQYF.